The rows below give T cell receptor beta chains drawn from one sample of a study of graft-versus-host responses after intestinal transplantation. Assay used: immunoSEQ multiplex PCR; TCRdb lists only in-frame clones, some missing. The repertoire includes under 55,000 clones, roughly 90% of them detected once, and 3.5% to 5% sits in the top ten. The sequences come from PBMCs, collected 524 days after transplant. These receptor sequences come from a human patient who received an intestinal transplant, so some T cells may come from the graft donor. Both conserved end residues are part of each CDR3. Rows may omit the clone size; those that give it use once, few, many or a size class.

abundance	v_gene	j_gene	CDR3aa
NA	TRBV9	TRBJ1-4	CASSEQGGAGYEKLFF
NA	TRBV28	TRBJ2-7	CASSFGGVVYEQYF
NA	TRBV6-1	TRBJ2-1	CASLSTGGYNEQFF
NA	TRBV30	TRBJ1-5	CAWSVSSFNQPQHF
NA	TRBV30	TRBJ2-2	CAWGLAGPGELFF
NA	TRBV30	TRBJ1-4	CAYTQGRGSEKLFF
NA	TRBV11-2	TRBJ1-1	CASRSQIPNTEAFF
few	TRBV7-3	TRBJ2-1	CASSKDRNYNEQFF
NA	TRBV6-6	TRBJ2-7	CASSYMGGSTYEQYF
NA	TRBV5-4	TRBJ2-3	CASSLVAAQGTDTQYF
few	TRBV28	TRBJ1-1	CASSFPGNTEAFF
NA	TRBV2	TRBJ2-5	CARRTGTTQETQYF
NA	TRBV7-9	TRBJ2-5	CASSLAAGGEETQYF
NA	TRBV18	TRBJ2-3	CASSPLGAAGETDTQYF
NA	TRBV5-1	TRBJ2-5	CASSLEPAGLAGEAETQYF
NA	TRBV30	TRBJ2-1	CAWVLGRGTYNEQFF
once	TRBV7-3	TRBJ2-1	CASSFDRPEGRGEQFF
NA	TRBV4-2	TRBJ1-6	CASSQVRSPLHF
NA	TRBV6-5	TRBJ2-7	CASSYVYEQYF
NA	TRBV5-4	TRBJ2-1	CASSLRLASNEQFF
NA	TRBV6-1	TRBJ2-7	CASSRTDGYEQYF
NA	TRBV7-3	TRBJ2-7	CASSLQAGEAYEQYF
NA	TRBV10-1	TRBJ2-6	CASNRSRDRVSGANVLTF
NA	TRBV2	TRBJ2-7	CASRTGTSGIEQYF
once	TRBV5-8	TRBJ2-3	CASSSLAGVVDTQYF
NA	TRBV4-3	TRBJ1-2	CASSQDGRFYGYTF
once	TRBV7-9	NA	CASSRDSWGLYEQYF
once	TRBV5-1	TRBJ2-7	CASSWRLAGLSSYEQYF
few	TRBV19	TRBJ1-5	CASTKQGAGQPQHF
NA	TRBV7-6	TRBJ2-3	CASSLVGTSGSLSTDTQYF
NA	TRBV6-1	TRBJ1-5	CASSGHNQPQHF
NA	TRBV4-1	TRBJ2-5	CASSQLDSGETQYF
NA	TRBV4-1	TRBJ1-1	CASSLTHRNTEAFF
NA	TRBV9	TRBJ2-7	CASSVGGQGFYEQYF
NA	TRBV27	TRBJ1-6	CASSFGDRGSPLHF
once	TRBV7-3	TRBJ2-1	CASRRITSRVIDEQFF
few	TRBV19	TRBJ1-1	CASRAGGLAFF
NA	TRBV11-2	TRBJ2-5	CASSLAERGETQYF
NA	TRBV7-9	TRBJ1-1	CASSSPYSEAFF
NA	TRBV28	TRBJ1-5	CASSSGQGNNQPQHF
NA	TRBV19	TRBJ2-3	CATGQRSTDTQYF
NA	TRBV6-5	TRBJ2-7	CASRQTSGSSYEQYF
NA	TRBV6-1	TRBJ2-7	CASSEAPGGIYEQYF
NA	TRBV2	TRBJ1-4	CASQGQGALATNEKLFF
NA	TRBV6-5	TRBJ2-7	CASSSSGNSYEQYF
NA	TRBV5-1	TRBJ2-3	CASSIRPYTDTQYF
NA	TRBV7-9	TRBJ2-2	CASSRGGAGELFF
NA	TRBV4-2	TRBJ2-1	CASSQDTDIPGGPVNYNEQFF
NA	TRBV29-1	TRBJ2-7	CSVEPSGSSYEQYF
NA	TRBV19	TRBJ2-5	CASSIDGTGGLETQYF
NA	TRBV4-2	TRBJ1-2	CASSLFAVGNYGYTF
NA	TRBV7-9	TRBJ1-1	CASRPGMNTEAFF
NA	TRBV6-5	TRBJ2-7	CASSYNPDRYEQYF
NA	TRBV28	TRBJ2-3	CASIPTGGGADTQYF
NA	TRBV5-1	TRBJ2-7	CASSLGSPYEQYF
NA	TRBV28	TRBJ1-1	CASSQGAWEAFF
NA	TRBV7-6	NA	CASSYDSAYEQYF
NA	TRBV11-2	TRBJ2-2	CASSPTGPFELFF
NA	TRBV6-5	TRBJ1-5	CASSSRDSGQPQHF
NA	TRBV5-8	TRBJ1-5	CASSSRSNQPQHF